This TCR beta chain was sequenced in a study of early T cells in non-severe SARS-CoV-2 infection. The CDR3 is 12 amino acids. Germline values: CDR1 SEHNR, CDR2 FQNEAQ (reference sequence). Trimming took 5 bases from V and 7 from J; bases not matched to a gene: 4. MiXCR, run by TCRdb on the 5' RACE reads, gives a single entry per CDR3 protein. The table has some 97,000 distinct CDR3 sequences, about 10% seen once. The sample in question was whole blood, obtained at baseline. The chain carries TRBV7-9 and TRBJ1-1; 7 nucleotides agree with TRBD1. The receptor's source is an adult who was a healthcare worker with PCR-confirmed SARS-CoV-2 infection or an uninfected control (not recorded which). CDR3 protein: CASSQGTVEAFF. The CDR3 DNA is TGTGCCAGCAGCCAGGGGACAGTTGAAGCTTTCTTT.